The rows below give T cell receptor beta chains drawn from one sample of a study of post-analysis software for immune sequencing data. TCRdb reprocessed the PCR reads via MiXCR and lists one record per CDR3 protein. The table records roughly 620,000 distinct CDR3 sequences, around 44% of them present only once. The specimen was blood. The source of these receptors is a girl between 5 and 17 years old with multiple sclerosis. Each CDR3 is given with its conserved first and last residue. The D gene is left open where the match is weak. Clone size, where shown, is once, few, many, or a class for clones that have expanded.

.,TRBJ2-3,.,TRBV10-3,CAISEGRQSTDTQYF,TGTGCCATCAGTGAGGGTCGGCAGAGCACAGATACGCAGTATTTT
.,TRBJ1-1,once,TRBV12-3/TRBV12-4,CASSLGRVETFF,TGTGCCAGCAGTTTAGGGCGCGTAGAAACTTTCTTT
.,TRBJ1-1,.,TRBV28,CASSSSGTEAFF,TGTGCCAGCAGTTCCTCGGGGACTGAAGCTTTCTTT
.,TRBJ2-5,.,TRBV12-3/TRBV12-4,CASSPGQTQEYF,TGTGCCAGCAGTCCCGGACAGACCCAGGAGTACTTC
.,TRBJ2-1,few,TRBV6-6,CASNYRSYNEQFF,TGTGCCAGCAACTACCGCTCCTACAATGAGCAGTTCTTC
TRBD1,TRBJ2-1,.,TRBV20-1,CSARETGGRWDEQFF,TGCAGTGCTAGGGAAACAGGGGGCAGGTGGGATGAGCAGTTCTTC
TRBD1,TRBJ1-5,.,TRBV19,CASSTGTDWLYSNQPQHF,TGTGCCAGTAGTACCGGGACAGATTGGTTATATAGCAATCAGCCCCAGCATTTT
TRBD1,TRBJ2-7,.,TRBV12-3/TRBV12-4,CASSDRGGAYEQYF,TGTGCCAGCAGCGACAGGGGGGGAGCCTACGAGCAGTACTTC
.,TRBJ1-2,few,TRBV18,CASSRQEGNGYTF,TGTGCCAGCTCACGACAGGAAGGGAATGGCTACACCTTC
.,TRBJ2-7,.,TRBV28,CASTMDPGDEQYF,TGTGCCAGCACCATGGACCCCGGTGACGAGCAGTACTTC
.,TRBJ2-7,.,TRBV12-3/TRBV12-4,CASSLGPSGYEQYF,TGTGCCAGCAGTTTAGGCCCGTCGGGGTACGAGCAGTACTTC
TRBD1,TRBJ1-2,few,TRBV6-5,CASSQMTGVGYGYTF,TGTGCCAGCAGCCAGATGACAGGGGTTGGCTATGGCTACACCTTC
TRBD1,TRBJ1-2,.,TRBV5-1,CASSLAPPDRGYGYTF,TGCGCCAGCAGCTTGGCCCCCCCGGACAGGGGATATGGCTACACCTTC
TRBD2,TRBJ2-7,few,TRBV20-1,CSARDFSGTSYEQYF,TGCAGTGCTAGGGACTTTAGCGGGACCTCCTACGAGCAGTACTTC
TRBD1,TRBJ1-1,.,TRBV10-3,CAISTQGDTEAFF,TGTGCCATCAGTACACAGGGGGACACTGAAGCTTTCTTT
.,TRBJ1-1,.,TRBV6-6,CASSEGIDTEAFF,TGTGCCAGCAGTGAGGGGATCGACACTGAAGCTTTCTTT
.,TRBJ1-4,.,TRBV27,CASSFGGTTNEKLFF,TGTGCCAGCAGTTTTGGGGGGACAACTAATGAAAAACTGTTTTTT
TRBD1,TRBJ2-7,.,TRBV5-1,CASSLDRGVGYEQYF,TGCGCCAGCAGCTTAGACAGGGGTGTGGGATACGAGCAGTACTTC
.,TRBJ1-2,.,TRBV20-1,CSAWGFRGYTF,TGCAGTGCGTGGGGGTTCCGCGGCTACACCTTC
TRBD2,TRBJ2-7,few,TRBV7-9,CASSLEGGEQYF,TGTGCCAGCAGTTTGGAGGGAGGGGAGCAGTACTTC
.,TRBJ1-1,.,TRBV20-1,CSARLMDSANTEAFF,TGCAGTGCTAGACTAATGGACAGCGCGAACACTGAAGCTTTCTTT
TRBD1,TRBJ2-1,.,TRBV5-1,CASGLDRGGDEQFF,TGCGCCAGCGGCTTGGACAGGGGGGGAGATGAGCAGTTCTTC
TRBD2,TRBJ2-6,.,TRBV20-1,CSAMGGTGANVLTF,TGCAGTGCTATGGGGGGGACTGGGGCCAACGTCCTGACTTTC
TRBD1,TRBJ1-5,once,TRBV12-3/TRBV12-4,CASANSDRAQPQHF,TGTGCCAGCGCGAATTCCGACAGGGCCCAGCCCCAGCATTTT
.,TRBJ2-3,.,TRBV12-3/TRBV12-4,CASSLVGEEDNTDTQYF,TGTGCCAGCAGTTTAGTTGGCGAGGAGGACAACACAGATACGCAGTATTTT
.,TRBJ2-3,.,TRBV9,CASNPLGGDTQYF,TGTGCCAGCAATCCCCTCGGCGGGGATACGCAGTATTTT
.,TRBJ1-5,.,TRBV4-1,CASSQNFLGNQPQHF,TGCGCCAGCAGCCAAAACTTTCTTGGCAATCAGCCCCAGCATTTT
TRBD1,TRBJ2-3,.,TRBV2,CASSLTRTGGVADTQYF,TGTGCCAGCAGTCTAACCCGAACAGGGGGTGTCGCAGATACGCAGTATTTT
.,TRBJ1-2,.,TRBV20-1,CSAGTRTDVNYGYTF,TGCAGTGCTGGTACCCGGACGGACGTCAACTATGGCTACACCTTC
.,TRBJ1-5,.,TRBV5-6,CASSSVKSTGSLANQPQHF,TGTGCCAGCAGCTCCGTAAAGTCGACAGGATCTTTGGCCAATCAGCCCCAGCATTTT
.,TRBJ1-1,.,TRBV6-5,CASSYPDNAEAFF,TGTGCCAGCAGTTACCCGGACAACGCTGAAGCTTTCTTT
TRBD1,TRBJ1-1,once,TRBV7-9,CASGSGTANTEAFF,TGTGCCAGCGGCTCGGGGACAGCGAACACTGAAGCTTTCTTT
TRBD1,TRBJ1-1,.,TRBV4-1,CASSHRQGVNTEAFF,TGCGCCAGCAGCCACAGACAGGGGGTGAACACTGAAGCTTTCTTT
.,TRBJ2-3,.,TRBV12-3/TRBV12-4,CASSFGGHTQYF,TGTGCCAGCAGTTTCGGGGGACATACGCAGTATTTT
TRBD2,TRBJ2-7,.,TRBV3-1,CASSQAGSGLDGYEQYF,TGTGCCAGCAGCCAAGCTGGGTCGGGACTAGACGGTTACGAGCAGTACTTC
TRBD1,TRBJ2-4,.,TRBV6-1,CASSEAGPFRDRSDINIQYF,TGTGCCAGCAGTGAAGCGGGACCTTTTCGGGACAGGTCGGACATAAACATTCAGTACTTC
.,TRBJ1-1,.,TRBV20-1,CSATPDGNTEAFF,TGCAGTGCTACCCCAGACGGGAACACTGAAGCTTTCTTT
.,TRBJ1-5,few,TRBV18,CASSPASNQPQHF,TGTGCCAGCTCACCAGCTAGCAATCAGCCCCAGCATTTT
TRBD1,TRBJ1-1,.,TRBV12-3/TRBV12-4,CASSPKDRDNTEAFF,TGTGCCAGCAGTCCAAAGGACAGGGACAACACTGAAGCTTTCTTT
.,TRBJ2-5,few,TRBV13,CASSPPGWIQETQYF,TGTGCCAGCAGCCCTCCCGGGTGGATACAAGAGACCCAGTACTTC
TRBD2,TRBJ2-7,.,TRBV5-1,CASSLGASGWYEQYF,TGCGCCAGCAGCTTGGGGGCTAGCGGGTGGTACGAGCAGTACTTC
.,TRBJ2-5,.,TRBV7-2,CASSPTRGGETQYF,TGTGCCAGCAGCCCCACTAGAGGCGGGGAGACCCAGTACTTC
.,TRBJ2-3,few,TRBV10-3,CAISRASTDTQYF,TGTGCCATCAGCCGAGCTAGCACAGATACGCAGTATTTT
.,TRBJ2-5,.,TRBV15,CATSRVGGETQYF,TGTGCCACCAGCAGGGTGGGAGGAGAGACCCAGTACTTC
.,TRBJ1-2,.,TRBV20-1,CSARPGRMDGYTF,TGCAGTGCTAGGCCAGGACGGATGGACGGCTACACCTTC
.,TRBJ2-3,.,TRBV20-1,CSANSGDTQYF,TGCAGTGCTAACTCCGGGGATACGCAGTATTTT
TRBD1,TRBJ2-3,.,TRBV28,CASSLGDRSDTQYF,TGTGCCAGCAGTTTGGGGGACAGGTCTGATACGCAGTATTTT
.,TRBJ1-2,few,TRBV27,CASSLSAGAIYGYTF,TGTGCCAGCAGTTTATCCGCAGGGGCGATCTATGGCTACACCTTC
TRBD1,TRBJ2-7,few,TRBV12-3/TRBV12-4,CASSVWTGSSYEQYF,TGTGCCAGCAGTGTCTGGACAGGGAGTTCCTACGAGCAGTACTTC
.,TRBJ2-1,.,TRBV12-3/TRBV12-4,CASSLRAAKVEQFF,TGTGCCAGCAGTTTAAGGGCAGCGAAAGTGGAGCAGTTCTTC
.,TRBJ2-5,few,TRBV9,CASSVGGRTQYF,TGTGCCAGCAGCGTAGGGGGGCGGACCCAGTACTTC
.,TRBJ1-2,.,TRBV4-1,CASSQVPRRAGYTF,TGCGCCAGCAGCCAAGTCCCCCGAAGGGCTGGCTACACCTTC
.,TRBJ2-7,once,TRBV28,CASNAGRPYEQYF,TGTGCCAGCAACGCGGGACGCCCTTACGAGCAGTACTTC
.,TRBJ2-2,.,TRBV9,CASSVDLARATGELFF,TGTGCCAGCAGCGTCGACTTGGCAAGGGCCACCGGGGAGCTGTTTTTT